The 11 T cell receptor beta chains reported below all come from one sample, sequenced in a study of vaccination effects on CD4 cells after COVID-19. No cognate antigen is known for these TCRs. Pools of viral peptides were used by the ViraFEST assay to expand antigen-specific CD4+ T cells ahead of sequencing. Investigators separated out CD4+ T cells once more than nine days of culture had passed. SARS-CoV-2 infection was confirmed by PCR in the person between March and December 2020. Clones were read by immunoSEQ multiplex PCR, and TCRdb kept only the in-frame ones, dropping some. The table shows about 37,000 clones, with 73% occurring only once. Specimen: CD4+ T cells from PBMCs cultured with a peptide pool, collected before COVID-19 vaccination. Source of these receptors: a human donor who had a prior SARS-CoV-2 infection.

The chain links TRBV7-2 to TRBJ2-5; 13 nucleotides agree with TRBD2. V shed 5 bases and J 2 bases; nucleotides not matched to a gene: 2. The CDR3 loop spans 15 amino acids. CDR1 is SGHTA, CDR2 FQGNSA, per germline. CDR3 region: CASSLGLAGQETQYF. For the CDR3, the DNA is TGTGCCAGCAGCCTGGGACTAGCGGGACAAGAGACCCAGTACTTC.

This clone appeared once. The V and J genes are TRBV9 and TRBJ2-3; D unresolved. The CDR3 covers 14 residues. The germline V gene has CDR1 SGDLS and CDR2 YYNGEE. Trimming removed 1 base from V and 1 base from J, with 7 bases in between. The CDR3 nucleotides are TGTGCCAGCAGCGTATTGCCTGGCACAGATACGCAGTATTTT. It encodes CASSVLPGTDTQYF.

The J gene is TRBJ1-1, the V gene TRBV3-1 (or the pseudogene TRBV3-2); TRBD1 matches at 8 bases. CDR1 is LGHDT and CDR2 is YNNKEL in the germline V gene (reference sequence). The CDR3 totals 13 residues. V lost 4 bases and J lost 11; bases outside the gene matches: 9. CDR3 in amino acids: CASSLMLGQGAFF. CDR3 DNA sequence: TGTGCCAGCAGCCTCATGCTAGGACAGGGCGCTTTCTTT.

This chain uses TRBV11-3 with TRBJ2-7, with D perhaps matching TRBD1 or TRBD2 (6 bases each). The CDR3 is made up of 14 amino acids. Trimming pared 5 bases from V and 4 bases from J, leaving 15 bases between. CDR1 and CDR2 (germline): SGHNT, YENEEA. For the CDR3, the DNA is TGTGCCAGCAGCCACGGTGGGGGGCAGTACGAGCAGTACTTC. This translates into CASSHGGGQYEQYF.

The chain carries TRBV25-1 and TRBJ1-4, with a weak D call TRBD1 (6 bases). Germline loops: CDR1 MGHDK, CDR2 SYGVNS. This CDR3 has 15 amino acids. Trimming stripped 6 bases from V and 5 bases from J, with 16 bases between. CDR3 amino acids: CASSEGGRGNEKLFF. The CDR3 DNA sequence: TGTGCCAGCAGCGAAGGCGGCAGGGGCAATGAAAAACTGTTTTTT.

This chain joins TRBV6-6 and TRBJ1-3, with 8 bases fitting TRBD1. Germline V lookup: CDR1 MNHNY, CDR2 SVGAGI (reference sequence). J gave up 3 bases and V 1 base, and 5 bases lay outside the gene matches. This CDR3 is built from 16 residues. The CDR3 reads CASSYWQGARGNTIYF. CDR3 DNA: TGTGCCAGCAGTTACTGGCAGGGGGCGCGTGGAAACACCATATATTTT.

This clone was picked up a small number of times. V gene TRBV5-6 combines with J gene TRBJ2-7, with 11 bases aligning to TRBD2. V was clipped by 5 bases and J by 3 bases; unmatched bases: 4. CDR1 and CDR2 (germline): SGHDT, YYEEEE. The CDR3 totals 14 residues. CDR3 sequence reads: CASSLGLAVYEQYF. The CDR3 nucleotides are TGTGCCAGCAGTCTGGGACTAGCGGTCTACGAGCAGTACTTC.

The chain employs TRBV7-9 and TRBJ1-5; no clear D. This CDR3 contains 15 residues. Looked up from germline, CDR1 is SEHNR and CDR2 is FQNEAQ (reference sequence). The ends were cut back, 1 base at V and 3 bases at J, with 10 bases in the middle. Written as DNA, the CDR3 is TGTGCCAGCAGCTTAGATGGACTGCTCAATCAGCCCCAGCATTTT. Its protein is CASSLDGLLNQPQHF.

CDR3 in DNA: TGTGCCAGCAGCTTAGATGCAGGGACCAATCAGCCCCAGCATTTT. It yields the protein CASSLDAGTNQPQHF. V is TRBV7-6 and J is TRBJ1-5, with D possibly matching TRBD1 (5 bases). Germline loops: CDR1 SGHVS, CDR2 FNYEAQ. The CDR3 spans 15 residues. Trimming stripped 1 base from V and 3 bases from J, with 10 bases between.

This chain links TRBV18 with TRBJ2-7, with D unresolved. V was shortened by 2 bases and J by 5 bases, with 16 bases between the two germline ends. This CDR3 spans 15 amino acids. From germline, CDR1 is KGHSH and CDR2 LQKENI. The CDR3 nucleotides read TGTGCCAGCTCACCAACAGAGCTTAGTATCCACGAGCAGTACTTC. It encodes CASSPTELSIHEQYF.

V usage is TRBV7-2 and J usage is TRBJ2-6; 13 bases match TRBD2. The CDR3 has 18 amino acids. The germline V gene encodes CDR1 SGHTA and CDR2 FQGNSA. V gave up 4 bases and J gave up 3 bases; unmatched junction bases: 6. The CDR3 bases are TGTGCCAGCAGCTCCGGGACTAGCGGGGCCTTTGGGGCCAACGTCCTGACTTTC. This codes for CASSSGTSGAFGANVLTF.